Shown below are 13 T cell receptor beta chains from a single sample sequenced in a study of technical replicates of blood from a few donors. TCRdb's table, derived via immunoSEQ multiplex PCR, lists solely in-frame clones and lacks some. The data contain about 74,000 clones, 75% to 90% of them singletons. Sequenced: PBMCs. These receptors were obtained from a human donor in good health. Some clones in this sample may be carry-over from other donors' samples.

This chain links TRBV9 with TRBJ2-5, with 16 bases identical to TRBD2. V gave up 2 bases and J gave up 1 base; unmatched junction bases: 2. CDR3 size: 17 residues. Per germline, CDR1 SGDLS and CDR2 YYNGEE. The CDR3 loop reads CASSVGTSGGAQETQYF. The CDR3 DNA reads TGTGCCAGCAGCGTCGGGACTAGCGGGGGGGCCCAAGAGACCCAGTACTTC. The variable domain in full, completed from reference TRBV9 and TRBJ2-5, reads DSGVTQTPKHLITATGQRVTLRCSPRSGDLSVYWYQQSLDQGLQFLIQYYNGEERAKGNILERFSAQQFPDLHSELNLSSLELGDSALYFCASSVGTSGGAQETQYFGPGTRLLVL.

The rearrangement uses TRBV6-6 and TRBJ1-1; D not certain. CDR3 size: 12 residues. CDR1 is MNHNY and CDR2 is SVGAGI in the germline V gene (reference sequence). Trimming left V 5 bases short and J 6 bases short, with 10 bases between. For the CDR3, the DNA is TGTGCCAGCAGTGGATTTGGGCCTGAAGCTTTCTTT. Translating gives CASSGFGPEAFF.

This clone was picked up one time. The chain uses TRBV29-1 and TRBJ1-1; D remains ambiguous. CDR1 and CDR2 from the germline V gene are SQVTM and ANQGSEA. V was cut by 4 bases and J by 2 bases, with 8 bases left in between. The CDR3 is 12 residues long. CDR3 protein: CSVVGSNTEAFF. DNA for the CDR3: TGCAGCGTTGTAGGGAGTAACACTGAAGCTTTCTTT.

The CDR3: CASSQGTEAFF. The CDR3 DNA reads TGTGCCAGCAGTCAGGGGACTGAAGCTTTCTTT. The V call is TRBV6-5, the J call TRBJ1-1, with D maybe TRBD1 (6 bases). Trimming shortened V by 5 bases and J by 5 bases, and 6 bases separated the two germline ends. The V gene's germline CDR1 is MNHEY and CDR2 SVGAGI. The CDR3 has 11 residues.

V is TRBV18 and J is TRBJ2-3, with D possibly being TRBD1 (5 bases). V was trimmed by 3 bases and J by 10 bases, leaving 11 bases between them. The germline gives CDR1 KGHSH, CDR2 LQKENI. The CDR3 consists of 12 residues. CDR3 DNA: TGTGCCAGCTCACCCCAGGTAGGGGCGCAGTATTTT. This sequence encodes CASSPQVGAQYF.

The V and J genes are TRBV4-1 and TRBJ1-3, with D possibly being TRBD1 (6 bases). This CDR3 region has 17 residues. Germline CDR1 is MGHRA and CDR2 is YSYEKL. Trimming left V 4 bases short and J 1 base short, with 17 bases between. The CDR3 bases are TGCGCCAGCAGCCGATCGGACAGCCTTTGGTCTGGAAACACCATATATTTT. This sequence encodes CASSRSDSLWSGNTIYF.

In DNA form, the CDR3 reads TGCGCCAGCAGCTCTAAACTAGCGGGGGTAGAGACCCAGTACTTC. Translated, it gives CASSSKLAGVETQYF. The V call is TRBV5-1, the J call TRBJ2-5; 11 bases are shared with TRBD2. Germline loops: CDR1 SGHRS, CDR2 YFSETQ. Unmatched junction bases numbered 5, after V lost 3 bases and J lost 4 bases. The CDR3 runs 15 residues.

The genes are TRBV4-3 and TRBJ1-3; 10 positions agree with TRBD1. J lost 8 bases, V lost 4 bases, and 17 bases had no gene match. Germline V CDR1 and CDR2: LGHNA, YSLEER. This CDR3 region has 18 residues. In nucleotides, the CDR3 is TGCGCCAGCAGCCGCCGGACCCCGGGACAGGGGAGTTTGGACACCATATATTTT. Translated, it gives CASSRRTPGQGSLDTIYF.

The chain has TRBV29-1 and TRBJ2-3, with 9 bases lining up with TRBD1. V lost 6 bases, J lost 0 bases, and 1 base stayed unmatched. CDR3 length: 13 amino acids. The V gene's germline CDR1 is SQVTM and CDR2 ANQGSEA. Written as DNA, the CDR3 is TGCAGCGTCGGGACAGGGAGCACAGATACGCAGTATTTT. Amino acids: CSVGTGSTDTQYF.

The rearrangement uses TRBV9 and TRBJ2-5; TRBD2 aligns across 8 bases. The length of the CDR3 is 16 residues. The germline V gene has CDR1 SGDLS and CDR2 YYNGEE. V lost 0 bases to trimming and J lost 5 bases; unmatched junction nucleotides: 9. The CDR3 bases are TGTGCCAGCAGCGTAGATGGGGGTAGCGGGATTGAGACCCAGTACTTC. This sequence encodes CASSVDGGSGIETQYF.

The gene calls are TRBV6-5 and TRBJ2-7; D is undetermined. V was cut by 5 bases and J by 4 bases, with 12 bases left in between. Germline V gene sequence: CDR1 MNHEY, CDR2 SVGAGI. The CDR3 is 13 amino acids. CDR3 nucleotide sequence: TGTGCCAGCAGTACAACCACCCCTTACGAGCAGTACTTC. Protein product: CASSTTTPYEQYF.

This clone was observed a single time. The V and J genes are TRBV7-3 and TRBJ2-1; no reliable D call. V lost 2 bases and J 6 bases, leaving 14 bases between the germline ends. The CDR3 sequence is 15 residues long. Germline lookup yields CDR1 SGHTA and CDR2 FQGTGA. In DNA, the CDR3 is TGTGCCAGCAGCTTACTCTCCAATTCGGTCAATGAGCAGTTCTTC. Its protein is CASSLLSNSVNEQFF.

J is TRBJ2-5 and V is TRBV29-1, with 9 bases identical to TRBD1. The V segment lost 6 bases and the J segment 5 bases; nucleotides outside the gene matches: 7. CDR1 and CDR2 (germline): SQVTM, ANQGSEA. The length of the CDR3 is 13 residues. The CDR3 loop reads CSVSGTGLETQYF. The CDR3 DNA sequence: TGCAGCGTATCCGGGACAGGGCTGGAGACCCAGTACTTC.